Following are 22 T cell receptor beta chains from one sample sequenced in a study of blood T cell repertoires in COVID-19. Assay used: immunoSEQ multiplex PCR; TCRdb lists only in-frame clones, some missing. The data hold 35,000 to 50,000 clones, with more than 70% observed a single time. The sequenced sample consisted of peripheral blood. These receptors were obtained from a human donor in a cohort sampled during active COVID-19.

V usage is TRBV11-2 and J usage is TRBJ2-5; 9 bases fit TRBD1. This CDR3 is 16 amino acids long. The ends lost 6 bases at V and 4 bases at J; junction bases unmatched: 12. Looked up from germline, CDR1 is SGHAT and CDR2 is FQNNGV. The CDR3 sequence: CASSFLPGQGGETQYF. The CDR3 nucleotides read TGTGCCAGCAGTTTCCTCCCGGGACAGGGAGGAGAGACCCAGTACTTC.

The chain recombines TRBV27 with TRBJ2-4; 7 bases are shared with TRBD1. The CDR3 loop spans 20 amino acids. V was pared by 0 bases and J by 0 bases, with 14 bases of the junction left unmatched. Per germline, CDR1 MNHEY and CDR2 SMNVEV (reference sequence). The CDR3 DNA reads TGTGCCAGCAGTTTATCAGGGGAAGGGGGCAGATTATTAGCCAAAAACATTCAGTACTTC. Its protein is CASSLSGEGGRLLAKNIQYF.

The rearrangement links TRBV24-1 to TRBJ2-1, with 10 bases matching TRBD2. CDR1 and CDR2 from the germline V gene are KGHDR and SFDVKD. This CDR3 contains 17 residues. Trimming cost V 5 bases and J 8 bases; bases outside gene matches: 14. CDR3 residues: CATSGPLAGVGMDEQFF. DNA for the CDR3: TGTGCCACCAGTGGGCCGCTAGCGGGAGTTGGGATGGATGAGCAGTTCTTC.

This rearrangement joins TRBV9 to TRBJ2-2, with 7 bases identical to TRBD1. Germline assignment: CDR1 SGDLS and CDR2 YYNGEE. V dropped 2 bases and J dropped 1; count of bases not matched to a gene: 2. The CDR3 spans 15 residues. CDR3 DNA sequence: TGTGCCAGCAGCGTTGGGACAGTGAACACCGGGGAGCTGTTTTTT. Protein: CASSVGTVNTGELFF.

V usage is TRBV30 and J usage is TRBJ2-1; no reliable D call. The length of the CDR3 is 11 residues. CDR1 GTSNPN and CDR2 SVGIG come from the germline V gene (reference sequence). The V gene lost 5 bases and the J gene lost 9 bases, with 11 bases spanning the gap. In nucleotides, the CDR3 is TGTGCCTGGGAGGTGGGCCGTGAGCAGTTCTTC. Protein sequence: CAWEVGREQFF.

The chain links TRBV2 to TRBJ2-7, with 13 nucleotides matching TRBD2. Germline loops: CDR1 SNHLY, CDR2 FYNNEI. J lost 6 bases, V lost 1 base, and 3 bases had no gene match. CDR3 length: 15 residues. The CDR3 nucleotides are TGTGCCAGCAGTGAAGTAACTAGCGGGAGGGCCGAGCAGTACTTC. It specifies CASSEVTSGRAEQYF.

The genes are TRBV6-5 and TRBJ1-6, with D unresolved. This CDR3 region has 14 residues. Germline CDR1 and CDR2: MNHEY and SVGAGI. In nucleotides, the CDR3 is TGTGTCACGCGAGGGAGCGCCTATAATTCACCCCTCCACTTT. This sequence encodes CVTRGSAYNSPLHF.

This chain links TRBV27 with TRBJ2-2, with 8 bases identical to TRBD1. Trimming cost V 5 bases and J 4 bases; bases outside gene matches: 3. The CDR3 has 14 residues. Per germline, CDR1 MNHEY and CDR2 SMNVEV (reference sequence). The CDR3, as DNA: TGTGCCAGCAGTCCGGACAGGGTCACCGGGGAGCTGTTTTTT. Translation gives CASSPDRVTGELFF.

The CDR3 spells CASSLGLASSTDTQYF. The CDR3 DNA follows: TGTGCCAGCAGCTTAGGTTTGGCTAGCAGCACAGATACGCAGTATTTT. The rearrangement joins TRBV7-9 to TRBJ2-3, with D possibly matching TRBD2 (5 bases). The CDR3 spans 16 residues. V was shortened by 1 base and J by 0 bases, with 11 bases between the two germline ends. Germline V gives CDR1 SEHNR, CDR2 FQNEAQ (reference sequence). Full variable domain (missing parts from reference TRBV7-9 and TRBJ2-3): DTGVSQNPRHKITKRGQNVTFRCDPISEHNRLYWYRQTLGQGPEFLTYFQNEAQLEKSRLLSDRFSAERPKGSFSTLEIQRTEQGDSAMYLCASSLGLASSTDTQYFGPGTRLTVL.

The CDR3 protein is CASTPVGTGYEKLFF. DNA of the CDR3: TGTGCCAGTACCCCGGTGGGGACAGGATATGAAAAACTGTTTTTT. The chain couples TRBV19 to TRBJ1-4; 8 bases are a match to TRBD1. CDR1 and CDR2 (germline): LNHDA, SQIVND (reference sequence). V lost 7 bases to trimming and J lost 6 bases; unmatched junction nucleotides: 10. CDR3 length equals 15 residues.

The chain recombines TRBV10-3 with TRBJ1-5; D possibly corresponds to TRBD1 (5 bases). From germline, CDR1 is ENHRY and CDR2 SYGVKD. This CDR3 comprises 13 residues. The germline V and J ends were trimmed by 3 bases and 7 bases, with 10 bases remaining between them. CDR3 sequence reads: CAISDRETQPQHF. The CDR3 DNA reads as TGTGCCATCAGTGACAGGGAAACCCAGCCCCAGCATTTT.

CDR3 sequence (DNA): TGTGCCAGCAGTCCGGGACTAGCGGCTAACAATGAGCAGTTCTTC. Amino acids: CASSPGLAANNEQFF. V and J are TRBV6-4 and TRBJ2-1; 11 nucleotides line up with TRBD2. The CDR3 sequence is 15 residues long. V trimming: 5 bases; J trimming: 5 bases; junction bases outside the gene matches: 5. CDR1 and CDR2 (germline): MRHNA, SNTAGT.

The genes are TRBV5-5 and TRBJ1-5; a weak D match, TRBD1 (5 bases). V was cut by 3 bases and J by 0 bases, with 7 bases left in between. CDR1 is SGHKS and CDR2 is YYEKEE in the germline V gene (reference sequence). The CDR3 is made up of 14 amino acids. The CDR3 spells CASSSGYSNQPQHF. The CDR3 coding sequence is TGTGCCAGCAGCTCAGGGTATAGCAATCAGCCCCAGCATTTT.

This clone occurred once. The CDR3 nucleotides are TGTGCCAGCAGCTTCTCAGGGAAAACCGGGGAGCTGTTTTTT. It translates to CASSFSGKTGELFF. The rearrangement joins TRBV11-3 to TRBJ2-2; weak D call: TRBD1 (5 bases). Germline lookup yields CDR1 SGHNT and CDR2 YENEEA. Trimming cost V 3 bases and J 5 bases, with 10 bases left between them. There are 14 residues in the CDR3. The full variable domain, in which reference TRBV11-3 and TRBJ2-2 provide the parts outside the CDR3, is EAGVVQSPRYKIIEKKQPVAFWCNPISGHNTLYWYLQNLGQGPELLIRYENEEAVDDSQLPKDRFSAERLKGVDSTLKIQPAELGDSAVYLCASSFSGKTGELFFGEGSRLTVL.

V gene TRBV13 combines with J gene TRBJ2-1; 8 bases agree with TRBD2. In germline, CDR1 is PRHDT, CDR2 FYEKMQ (reference sequence). CDR3 length equals 16 residues. V dropped 3 bases and J dropped 3; count of bases not matched to a gene: 7. CDR3 protein: CASSLGGRPLYNEQFF. CDR3 DNA sequence: TGTGCCAGCAGCTTGGGCGGGAGGCCCCTCTACAATGAGCAGTTCTTC. Together with reference TRBV13 and TRBJ2-1, the CDR3 gives the full variable domain: AAGVIQSPRHLIKEKRETATLKCYPIPRHDTVYWYQQGPGQDPQFLISFYEKMQSDKGSIPDRFSAQQFSDYHSELNMSSLELGDSALYFCASSLGGRPLYNEQFFGPGTRLTVL.

A single count supports this clone. The V gene is TRBV7-3, the J gene TRBJ2-3, with D possibly matching TRBD2 (5 bases). Trimming cost V 3 bases and J 7 bases, with 14 bases left between them. In germline, CDR1 is SGHTA, CDR2 FQGTGA. This CDR3 has 14 residues. This chain's CDR3 is CASSFTAARNTQYF. In DNA form, the CDR3 reads TGTGCCAGCAGCTTCACAGCGGCCCGTAATACGCAGTATTTT.

The chain has TRBV27 and TRBJ2-2; no clear D. Germline V gene lookup returns CDR1 MNHEY and CDR2 SMNVEV (reference sequence). V was trimmed by 3 bases and J by 5 bases, leaving 4 bases between them. The CDR3 totals 12 residues. Here the CDR3 DNA reads TGTGCCAGCAGTTTTAGTACCGGGGAGCTGTTTTTT. Its translation is CASSFSTGELFF.

The genes are TRBV7-3 and TRBJ1-2; 10 bases map to TRBD1. The germline V gene has CDR1 SGHTA and CDR2 FQGTGA. This CDR3 contains 15 residues. V shed 5 bases and J 6 bases; nucleotides not matched to a gene: 9. The chain's CDR3 is CASSPRQGARDGYTF. CDR3 nucleotide sequence: TGTGCCAGCAGCCCAAGACAGGGGGCTCGTGATGGCTACACCTTC.

The chain recombines TRBV18 with TRBJ2-2, with a weak D call TRBD1 (6 bases). In germline, CDR1 is KGHSH, CDR2 LQKENI. The V gene lost 2 bases and the J gene lost 4 bases, with 14 bases spanning the gap. CDR3 length: 16 amino acids. CDR3: CASSPAAGVRTGELFF. DNA of the CDR3: TGTGCCAGCTCACCAGCGGCAGGGGTTCGCACCGGGGAGCTGTTTTTT.

The chain employs TRBV5-4 and TRBJ2-1; 10 bases line up with TRBD2. Looked up from germline, CDR1 is SGHNT and CDR2 is YYREEE (reference sequence). With 0 bases clipped from V and 9 bases from J, the junction kept 6 bases outside the gene matches. This CDR3 is 15 amino acids long. This CDR3 reads CASSLALAGVGEQFF. Here the CDR3 DNA reads TGTGCCAGCAGCTTGGCCCTAGCGGGAGTAGGTGAGCAGTTCTTC. Looking up the rest from reference TRBV5-4 and TRBJ2-1 gives the full variable domain: ETGVTQSPTHLIKTRGQQVTLRCSSQSGHNTVSWYQQALGQGPQFIFQYYREEENGRGNFPPRFSGLQFPNYSSELNVNALELDDSALYLCASSLALAGVGEQFFGPGTRLTVL.

The chain carries TRBV19 and TRBJ2-3; a possible D gene is TRBD1 (5 bases). CDR3 length: 15 residues. V was cut by 0 bases and J by 7 bases, with 14 bases left in between. Germline V CDR1 and CDR2: LNHDA, SQIVND (reference sequence). Written as DNA, the CDR3 is TGTGCCAGTAGTATAGAATTGGGGCGAGTAAATACGCAGTATTTT. Amino acid sequence: CASSIELGRVNTQYF.

This chain uses TRBV27 with TRBJ2-1, with D unclear. Trimming stripped 4 bases from V and 2 bases from J, with 18 bases between. Germline loops: CDR1 MNHEY, CDR2 SMNVEV (reference sequence). CDR3 length: 17 amino acids. CDR3 amino acids: CASSSPLLSTPYNEQFF. CDR3 nucleotide sequence: TGTGCCAGCAGTTCCCCCCTACTATCAACGCCCTACAATGAGCAGTTCTTC.